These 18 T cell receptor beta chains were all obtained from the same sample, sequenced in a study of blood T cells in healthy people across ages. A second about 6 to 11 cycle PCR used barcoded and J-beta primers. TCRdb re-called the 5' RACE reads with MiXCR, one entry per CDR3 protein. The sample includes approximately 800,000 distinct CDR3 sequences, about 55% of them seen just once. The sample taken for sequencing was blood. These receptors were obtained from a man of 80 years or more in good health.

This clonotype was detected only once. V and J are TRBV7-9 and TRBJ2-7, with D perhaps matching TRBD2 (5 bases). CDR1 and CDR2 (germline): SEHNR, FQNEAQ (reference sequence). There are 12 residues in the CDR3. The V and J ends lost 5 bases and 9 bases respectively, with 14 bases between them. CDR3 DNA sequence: TGTGCCAGCAGCCGACCTTTTGGGAGGCAGTACTTC. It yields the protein CASSRPFGRQYF.

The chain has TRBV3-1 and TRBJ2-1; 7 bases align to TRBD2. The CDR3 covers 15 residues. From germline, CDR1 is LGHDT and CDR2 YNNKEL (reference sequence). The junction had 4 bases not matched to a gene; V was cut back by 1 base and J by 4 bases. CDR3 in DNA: TGTGCCAGCAGCCAAGTATCTAGCGGATACAATGAGCAGTTCTTC. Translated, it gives CASSQVSSGYNEQFF.

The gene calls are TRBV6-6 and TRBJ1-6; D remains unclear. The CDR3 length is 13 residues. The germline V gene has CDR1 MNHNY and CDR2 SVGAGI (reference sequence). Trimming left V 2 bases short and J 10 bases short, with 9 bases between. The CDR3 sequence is CASSYGRESPLHF. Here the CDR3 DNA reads TGTGCCAGCAGTTACGGGAGAGAATCACCCCTCCACTTT.

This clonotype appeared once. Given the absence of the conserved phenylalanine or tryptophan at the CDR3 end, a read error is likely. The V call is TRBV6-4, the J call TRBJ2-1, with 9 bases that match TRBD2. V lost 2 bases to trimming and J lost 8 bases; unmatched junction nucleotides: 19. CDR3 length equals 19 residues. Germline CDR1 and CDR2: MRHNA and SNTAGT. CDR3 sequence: CASSDPQQGLAGVSDEQFS. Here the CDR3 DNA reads TGTGCCAGCAGTGACCCCCAGCAAGGGTTAGCGGGAGTATCAGATGAGCAGTTCTCC.

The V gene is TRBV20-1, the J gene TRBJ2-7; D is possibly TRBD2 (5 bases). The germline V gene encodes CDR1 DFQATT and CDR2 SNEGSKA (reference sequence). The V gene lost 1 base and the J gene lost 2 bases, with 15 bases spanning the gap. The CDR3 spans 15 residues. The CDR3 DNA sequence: TGCAGTGCTAGAGCGAGTAGCGAGAAAACCTACGAGCAGTACTTC. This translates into CSARASSEKTYEQYF.

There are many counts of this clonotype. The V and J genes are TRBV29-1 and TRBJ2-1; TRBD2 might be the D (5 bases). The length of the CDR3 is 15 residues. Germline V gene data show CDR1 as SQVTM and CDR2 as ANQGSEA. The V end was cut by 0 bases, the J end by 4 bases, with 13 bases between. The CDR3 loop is CSVEEWASRYNEQFF. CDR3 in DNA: TGCAGCGTTGAAGAGTGGGCTAGCAGATACAATGAGCAGTTCTTC.

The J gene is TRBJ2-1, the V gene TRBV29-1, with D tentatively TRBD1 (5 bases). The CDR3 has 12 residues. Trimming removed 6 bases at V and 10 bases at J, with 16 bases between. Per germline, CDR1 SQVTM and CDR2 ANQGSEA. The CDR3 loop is CSVRTLSYEQFF. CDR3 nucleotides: TGCAGCGTCAGGACACTCTCCTACGAGCAGTTCTTC.

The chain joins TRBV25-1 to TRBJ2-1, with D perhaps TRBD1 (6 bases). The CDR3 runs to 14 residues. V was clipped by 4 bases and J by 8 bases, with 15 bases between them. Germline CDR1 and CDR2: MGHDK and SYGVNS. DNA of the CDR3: TGTGCCAGCAGTGGCTACAGGGTAGAGGATGAGCAGTTCTTC. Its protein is CASSGYRVEDEQFF.

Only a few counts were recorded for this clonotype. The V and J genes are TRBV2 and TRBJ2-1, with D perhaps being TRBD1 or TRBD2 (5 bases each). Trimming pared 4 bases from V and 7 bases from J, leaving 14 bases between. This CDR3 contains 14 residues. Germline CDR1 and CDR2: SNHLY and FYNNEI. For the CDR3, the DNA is TGTGCCAGCAGTGTCCGGGATCAGGGTAATGAGCAGTTCTTC. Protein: CASSVRDQGNEQFF.

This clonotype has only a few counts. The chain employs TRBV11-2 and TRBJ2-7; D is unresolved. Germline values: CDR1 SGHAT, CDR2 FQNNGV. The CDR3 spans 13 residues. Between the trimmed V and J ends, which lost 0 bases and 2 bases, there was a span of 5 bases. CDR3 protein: CASSLENTYEQYF. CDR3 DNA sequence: TGTGCCAGCAGCTTAGAGAACACCTACGAGCAGTACTTC.

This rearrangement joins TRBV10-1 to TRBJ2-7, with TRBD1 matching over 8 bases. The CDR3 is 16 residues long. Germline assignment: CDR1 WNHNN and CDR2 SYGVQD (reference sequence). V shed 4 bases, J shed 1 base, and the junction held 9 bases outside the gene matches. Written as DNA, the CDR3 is TGCGCCAGCAGTGTTTACAGGGGGTCGGCGTCCTACGAGCAGTACTTC. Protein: CASSVYRGSASYEQYF.

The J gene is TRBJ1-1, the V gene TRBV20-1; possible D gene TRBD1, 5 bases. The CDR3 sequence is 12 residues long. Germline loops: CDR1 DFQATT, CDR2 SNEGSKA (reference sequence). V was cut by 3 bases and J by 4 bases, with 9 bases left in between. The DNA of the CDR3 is TGCAGTGCTAGGGAGGGGACCACTGAAGCTTTCTTT. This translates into CSAREGTTEAFF.

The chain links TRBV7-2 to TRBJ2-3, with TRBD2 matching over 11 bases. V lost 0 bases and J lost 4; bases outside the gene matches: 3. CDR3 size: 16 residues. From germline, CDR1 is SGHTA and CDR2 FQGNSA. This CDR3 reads CASSLALAGGADTQYF. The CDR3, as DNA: TGTGCCAGCAGCTTAGCCCTAGCGGGAGGAGCAGATACGCAGTATTTT.

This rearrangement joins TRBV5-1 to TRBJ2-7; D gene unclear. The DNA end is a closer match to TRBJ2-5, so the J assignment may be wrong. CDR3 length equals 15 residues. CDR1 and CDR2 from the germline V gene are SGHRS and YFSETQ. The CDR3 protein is CASSLGAGFAETQYF. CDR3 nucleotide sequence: TGCGCCAGCAGCTTGGGGGCCGGGTTCGCAGAGACCCAGTACTTC.

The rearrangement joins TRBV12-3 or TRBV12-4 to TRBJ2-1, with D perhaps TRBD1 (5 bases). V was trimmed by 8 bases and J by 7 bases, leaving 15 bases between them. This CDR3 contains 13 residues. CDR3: CASLRAGWNEQFF. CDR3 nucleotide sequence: TGTGCCAGCCTTCGGGCAGGGTGGAATGAGCAGTTCTTC.

In DNA, the CDR3 is TGCAGTGCAAAGAGGGGGCTAGCGGGCGGCGAGCAGTACTTC. Protein: CSAKRGLAGGEQYF. The V gene is TRBV20-1, the J gene TRBJ2-7, with a weak D call TRBD2 (8 bases). V lost 6 bases to trimming and J lost 6 bases, with 21 bases between them. The CDR3 totals 14 residues. Germline CDR1 DFQATT, CDR2 SNEGSKA (reference sequence).

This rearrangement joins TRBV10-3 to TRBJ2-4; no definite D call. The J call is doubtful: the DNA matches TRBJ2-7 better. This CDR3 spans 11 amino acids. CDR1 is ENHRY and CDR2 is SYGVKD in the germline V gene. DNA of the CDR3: TGTGCCATCAGGACGTCCTACGAGCAGTACTTC. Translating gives CAIRTSYEQYF.

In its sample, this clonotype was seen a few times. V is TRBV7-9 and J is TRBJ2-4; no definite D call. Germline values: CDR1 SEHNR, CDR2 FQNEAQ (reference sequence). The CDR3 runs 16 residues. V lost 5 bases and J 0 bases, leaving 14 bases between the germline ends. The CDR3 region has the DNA TGTGCCAGCAGCCCGACGGATATCCTAGCCAAAAACATTCAGTACTTC. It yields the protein CASSPTDILAKNIQYF.